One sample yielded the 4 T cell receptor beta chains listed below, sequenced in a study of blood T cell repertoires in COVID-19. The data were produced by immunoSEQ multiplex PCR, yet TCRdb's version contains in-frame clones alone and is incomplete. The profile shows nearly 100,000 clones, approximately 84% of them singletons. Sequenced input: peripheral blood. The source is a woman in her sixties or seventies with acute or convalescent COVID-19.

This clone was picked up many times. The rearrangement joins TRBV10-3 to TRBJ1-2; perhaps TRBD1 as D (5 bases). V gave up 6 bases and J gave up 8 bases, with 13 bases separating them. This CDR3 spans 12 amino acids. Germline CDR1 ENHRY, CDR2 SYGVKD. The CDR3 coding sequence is TGTGCCATCAGGAGACCTCAGGGAGGCTACACCTTC. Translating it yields CAIRRPQGGYTF.

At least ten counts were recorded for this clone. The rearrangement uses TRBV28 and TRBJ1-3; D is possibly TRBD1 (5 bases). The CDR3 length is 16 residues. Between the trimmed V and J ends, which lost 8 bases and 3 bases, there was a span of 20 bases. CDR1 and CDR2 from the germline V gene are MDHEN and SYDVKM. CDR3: CASRSPSGLDGNTIYF. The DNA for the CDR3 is TGTGCCAGCCGATCACCATCAGGGTTAGATGGAAACACCATATATTTT.

For the CDR3, the DNA is TGTGCCAGCAGCCCCACAGGGTACGAGCAGTACTTC. Its translation: CASSPTGYEQYF. V is TRBV11-2 and J is TRBJ2-7; possibly TRBD1 for D (6 bases). This CDR3 is 12 amino acids long. Germline V lookup: CDR1 SGHAT, CDR2 FQNNGV. V lost 5 bases and J lost 4, with 9 bases in between.

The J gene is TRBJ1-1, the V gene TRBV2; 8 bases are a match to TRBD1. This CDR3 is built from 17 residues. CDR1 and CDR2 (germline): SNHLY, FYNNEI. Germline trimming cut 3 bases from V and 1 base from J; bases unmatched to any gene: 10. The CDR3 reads CASSDIGAGGRNTEAFF. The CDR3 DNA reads TGTGCCAGCAGTGACATCGGTGCAGGGGGCCGGAACACTGAAGCTTTCTTT. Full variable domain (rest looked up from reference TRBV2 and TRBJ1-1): EPEVTQTPSHQVTQMGQEVILRCVPISNHLYFYWYRQILGQKVEFLVSFYNNEISEKSEIFDDQFSVERPDGSNFTLKIRSTKLEDSAMYFCASSDIGAGGRNTEAFFGQGTRLTVV.